The 11 T cell receptor beta chains below come from one sample, sequenced in a study of T-cell reconstitution after alpha-beta-depleted transplantation in children. Researchers prepared the TCRbeta library using unique molecular identifiers, the study reports. TCRdb independently ran MiXCR on the PCR reads; one entry per CDR3 protein. The sample shows 98,000 or so distinct CDR3 sequences, about 6% of them seen only once. The sequences come from PBMCs, mostly from graft donor cells, collected 360 days after TCRalphabeta/CD19-depleted stem cell transplant. The receptors stem from a male patient aged 2-10 years who had a stem cell transplant for acute lymphoblastic leukemia, so the T cells may come from the graft donor.

This clonotype was detected ten times or more. At one of its ends the junction is not consistent with the germline gene, which may arise from a read error. The CDR3 DNA reads as TGTGCCAGCAGCCCCGGGACAGGGTCCTACGAGCAGTACTTC. Amino acids: CASSPGTGSYEQYF. The chain couples TRBV4-3 to TRBJ2-7; 9 bases are shared with TRBD1. The germline V gene has CDR1 LGHNA and CDR2 YSLEER. The CDR3 is 14 amino acids.

This clonotype has only a few counts. This rearrangement joins TRBV6-5 to TRBJ2-1, with D perhaps TRBD2 (6 bases). CDR1 and CDR2 from the germline V gene are MNHEY and SVGAGI. Trimming left V 2 bases short and J 10 bases short, with 12 bases between. CDR3 size: 13 residues. The CDR3 sequence is CASSYNSGEEQFF. The CDR3 DNA is TGTGCCAGCAGTTACAATTCGGGGGAGGAGCAGTTCTTC.

The sample holds many counts of this clonotype. The chain employs TRBV7-9 and TRBJ1-6; 7 bases map to TRBD1. J lost 5 bases, V lost 5 bases, and 9 bases had no gene match. CDR3 length: 16 residues. In germline, CDR1 is SEHNR, CDR2 FQNEAQ (reference sequence). The CDR3 DNA sequence: TGTGCCAGCAGCCGGGTACCGGGACAGAATAATTCACCCCTCCACTTT. It yields the protein CASSRVPGQNNSPLHF.

J is TRBJ2-1 and V is TRBV5-6, with TRBD2 identical over 12 bases. Looked up from germline, CDR1 is SGHDT and CDR2 is YYEEEE. Losses at the gene ends were 3 bases for V and 4 bases for J; bases not matched to a gene: 5. The CDR3 covers 16 residues. The CDR3 protein is CASSWGLAGDYNEQFF. The CDR3 DNA sequence: TGTGCCAGCAGCTGGGGACTAGCGGGCGATTACAATGAGCAGTTCTTC.

The genes are TRBV11-1 and TRBJ2-3; TRBD1 matches 9 bases. V gave up 2 bases and J gave up 1 base; unmatched junction bases: 13. The CDR3 is 19 amino acids. Germline CDR1 SGHAT, CDR2 FQDESV (reference sequence). The chain's CDR3 is CASSLKTTLRDRGTDTQYF. CDR3 coding DNA: TGTGCCAGCAGCTTAAAGACGACCCTCCGGGACAGGGGCACAGATACGCAGTATTTT.

This clonotype turned up a few times. The chain employs TRBV7-2 and TRBJ1-1; the D is unclear. Trimming pared 1 base from V and 0 bases from J, leaving 6 bases between. Germline loops: CDR1 SGHTA, CDR2 FQGNSA. The CDR3 has 14 residues. Written as DNA, the CDR3 is TGTGCCAGCAGCTTAGACATGATGAACACTGAAGCTTTCTTT. It is translated as CASSLDMMNTEAFF.

This clonotype was seen more than once but under ten times. DNA of the CDR3: TGTGCCAGCAGCTTAAGTGTGGCTAGCTCCTACAATGAGCAGTTCTTC. Translating gives CASSLSVASSYNEQFF. The chain is built from TRBV11-3 and TRBJ2-1, with unresolved D. Trimming took 2 bases from V and 0 from J, leaving 11 bases between them. Germline CDR1 is SGHNT and CDR2 is YENEEA. The CDR3 spans 16 residues.

This clonotype was counted many times. The chain links TRBV7-6 to TRBJ2-7, with 8 bases matching TRBD2. The CDR3 extends over 15 amino acids. Looked up from germline, CDR1 is SGHVS and CDR2 is FNYEAQ. V trimming: 4 bases; J trimming: 0 bases; junction bases outside the gene matches: 5. CDR3 sequence reads: CASSSRGGFSYEQYF. The CDR3, as DNA: TGTGCCAGCAGCTCTCGGGGGGGGTTCTCCTACGAGCAGTACTTC.

This chain joins TRBV7-8 and TRBJ2-3; TRBD2 agrees at 7 bases. CDR1 SGHVS and CDR2 FQNEAQ come from the germline V gene. This CDR3 has 17 amino acids. V trimming: 2 bases; J trimming: 0 bases; junction bases outside the gene matches: 8. The CDR3 coding sequence is TGTGCCAGCAGCTTACGCCCCCTTAGCGGGAGCACAGATACGCAGTATTTT. Protein sequence: CASSLRPLSGSTDTQYF.

This clonotype was picked up many times. The rearrangement links TRBV7-9 to TRBJ1-1; 9 bases align to TRBD1. Germline assignment: CDR1 SEHNR and CDR2 FQNEAQ (reference sequence). The junction had 2 bases not matched to a gene; V was cut back by 1 base and J by 11 bases. The CDR3 runs 12 residues. The CDR3 here is CASSLEGTGAFF. CDR3 bases: TGTGCCAGCAGCTTAGAAGGGACAGGGGCTTTCTTT.

In its sample, this clonotype was seen many times. DNA of the CDR3: TGTGCCAGCAGCCTCCAGGGGTTGGAGCTGTTTTTT. This encodes CASSLQGLELFF. This chain connects TRBV7-2 to TRBJ2-2; a weak D match, TRBD1 (6 bases). In germline, CDR1 is SGHTA, CDR2 FQGNSA. Trimming took off 5 bases at V and 10 bases at J, with 11 bases between the two ends. This CDR3 comprises 12 residues.